The T cell receptor beta chain described here comes from a study of cytotoxic CD8 clonotypes in ibrutinib-treated CLL. Across the study: The patients, under 13 relapsed/refractory and roughly 15 treatment-naive, included about 18 who were IGHV unmutated. Study findings and constraints: Researchers report that baseline clonality outpaced age-matched healthy donors and tracked circulating CD8+ T-cell counts. Public clonotypes proved infrequent, and on treatment they shrank or remained steady. Sustained-remission and progressing patients were not sampled at matched times.

The germline V gene has CDR1 MNHEY and CDR2 SMNVEV (reference sequence). V dropped 2 bases and J dropped 7; count of bases not matched to a gene: 11. The CDR3 runs to 15 residues. Clones were read by immunoSEQ multiplex PCR, and TCRdb kept only the in-frame ones, dropping some. Among 52,000 or so clones listed, 54% were seen once. In the case of this clone: Antigen: not known.

This TCR was recovered from a human donor with chronic lymphocytic leukemia. Source: PBMCs, taken at disease progression, from a patient treated with ibrutinib. V and J are TRBV27 and TRBJ2-7, with 7 positions matching TRBD2. CDR3 DNA sequence: TGTGCCAGCAGTTTAGGAGGCGGGAGTCTATGGGAGCAGTACTTC. This gives the protein CASSLGGGSLWEQYF.